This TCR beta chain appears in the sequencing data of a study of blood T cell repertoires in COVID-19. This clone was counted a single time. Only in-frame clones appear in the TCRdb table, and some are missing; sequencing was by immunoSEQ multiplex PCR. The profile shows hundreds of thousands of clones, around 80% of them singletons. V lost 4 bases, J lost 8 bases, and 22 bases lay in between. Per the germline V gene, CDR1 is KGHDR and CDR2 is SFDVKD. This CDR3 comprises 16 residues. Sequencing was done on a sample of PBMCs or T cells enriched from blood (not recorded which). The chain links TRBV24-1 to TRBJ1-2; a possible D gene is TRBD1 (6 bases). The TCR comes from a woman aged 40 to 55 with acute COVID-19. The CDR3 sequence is CATSDPTRTDLEGYTF. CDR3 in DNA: TGTGCCACCAGTGACCCCACCCGGACAGACCTGGAGGGCTACACCTTC.